The clone carrying this T cell receptor (beta chain) was recorded once. Its antigen is as yet unknown. These data come from a study of Ad26.COV2.S vaccination and SARS-CoV-2 variants. The wider study: Into the muscle, Ad26.COV2.S was dosed once or twice, 56 days apart. Study-level findings and limits: Vaccine recipients and placebo recipients showed similar non-spike TCR breadth.

Repertoires were generated with immunoSEQ multiplex PCR, while TCRdb's copy carries only in-frame clones and drops some. The sample holds some 320,000 clones, about 86% seen once. Treatment noted: approximately 18 received Ad26.COV2.S at low or high dose, single or two shots; roughly five received placebo; per-sample allocation not given. Collection of the samples took place on day 63 after the first injection of vaccine or placebo. The germline CDR1 and CDR2 sequences are GTSNPN and SVGIG (reference sequence). The CDR3 is made up of 13 amino acids. Trimming took off 3 bases at V and 8 bases at J, with 16 bases between the two ends.

This specimen was peripheral blood, taken in a trial of Ad26.COV2.S vaccine versus placebo. The V gene is TRBV30, the J gene TRBJ1-1; D gene uncertain. The clonotype was recovered from a person between 18 and 65 years old who received the Ad26.COV2.S COVID-19 vaccine or a placebo. The CDR3 reads CAWRAFGYVEAFF. The CDR3 DNA follows: TGTGCCTGGAGGGCGTTTGGGTATGTGGAAGCTTTCTTT.